Detailed here is one T cell receptor beta chain. These data belong to a study of blood T cell repertoires in COVID-19. Study background: Sources were T cells, B-cell-depleted T cells, or PBMCs; the material itself was cDNA or gDNA.

Germline loops: CDR1 LGHDT, CDR2 YNNKEL (reference sequence). V dropped 4 bases and J dropped 0; count of bases not matched to a gene: 14. This CDR3 region has 18 residues. Clones were sequenced by immunoSEQ multiplex PCR, and TCRdb holds only the in-frame ones, with some missing. The sample has 45,000 to 65,000 clones, around 90% seen once. The chain employs TRBV3-1 (or the pseudogene TRBV3-2) and TRBJ1-1, with 7 bases that match TRBD1. The receptor comes from a human donor in a cohort sampled during active COVID-19. Sequencing input: peripheral blood. The CDR3 region is CASSRHRDSFLMNTEAFF. In nucleotides, the CDR3 is TGTGCCAGCAGCCGTCATCGGGACAGCTTCCTAATGAACACTGAAGCTTTCTTT.